The source of this TCR beta chain is a study of T cell responses to AZD1222 COVID-19 vaccine. Regarding the study as a whole: Within unmutated variant regions lay the reported targets of nearly half of spike-specific TCRs. Repertoires were sampled only after the peak T cell response. Spike-wide vaccine-associated CD4 TCRs dominated at 160-218 and 743-854. Elevations in Spike-specific TCR breadth and depth followed administration of two AZD1222 doses.

The CDR3 consists of 13 residues. Trimming stripped 2 bases from V and 2 bases from J, with 7 bases between. Germline lookup yields CDR1 MNHEY and CDR2 SVGAGI. For this clone: The antigen remains undetermined.

Here immunoSEQ multiplex PCR was the method, and the copy in TCRdb shows in-frame clones only, minus some. This sample has 70,000 or so clones, with around four fifths found just once. This sequence joins TRBV6-5 and TRBJ2-7; D possibly corresponds to TRBD2 (6 bases). This TCR derives from an adult who received the AZD1222 COVID-19 vaccine. Specimen: peripheral blood, collected 28 days after the second AZD1222 dose. DNA for the CDR3: TGTGCCAGCAGTTACGGGGGGACCTACGAGCAGTACTTC. This encodes CASSYGGTYEQYF.